Listed here is a single T cell receptor beta chain. Its antigen remains unidentified. Since a much larger clone is just one base distant, this may be a read error. Libraries were made using 5' RACE. Sequencing was carried out with an Illumina HiSeq 2500. A second PCR of roughly 6 to 11 cycles was run with a J-beta primer mix and a sample-barcoded 5' primer. A unique molecular identifier was introduced onto each TCR beta cDNA molecule by a template-switch 5' adaptor carrying 12 random nucleotides. At least 2.5 million CDR3-containing paired-end reads were obtained from each sample. First-strand cDNA was synthesized from all RNA with the Mint cDNA synthesis kit, primed by a TRBC-specific oligonucleotide. After uracil-DNA glycosylase treatment, a first 18-cycle PCR used universal primers M1SS and BC2_uni_R on all cDNA. Per the source publication's procedure: For normalization, 1 million high-quality reads were randomly selected from each sample, with every read carrying a distinct molecular identifier. Instead of being binned into consensus sequences, reads with shared molecular identifiers were discarded. MiTCR, with a Q25 quality threshold and the strictest error-elimination algorithm, was used for CDR3 identification, clonotype clustering and error correction. Lower-bound total TCR beta diversity was estimated with a nonparametric unseen species model using Euler transformation. Using fastp at Q25 and MiXCR, TCRdb reprocessed the public reads and kept productive beta chains. Merged by CDR3 protein, the rows form single entries marked with the most common genes and DNA. These V and J calls are TCRdb output, not the study's own analysis. The sample contains about 1,600,000 distinct CDR3 sequences, approximately 40% of them found a single time. The ten largest clones take up approximately 7.9% of the sample.

The record originates from a study of blood T cells in healthy people across ages (dated by TCRdb to the mid-2010s). With respect to the entire study: In model experiments, template switching captured about one uniquely barcoded TCR beta cDNA molecule for every two T cells. To avoid experimental bias, donors of different ages were spread randomly across the sequencing lanes. To track age-related changes in TCR beta repertoire diversity, the study relied on deep sequencing normalized with unique cDNA molecular identifiers. The donors were divided into four age groups: young (average approximately 17 years), middle-aged (around 41), aged (approximately 62) and long-lived (82). The study analyzed two additional independent replicas of 1 million unique cDNA reads from the same blood draw for two donors, one aged 18 to 29 and one aged 80 or older. Study-wide findings and limitations: Estimates of total diversity from one million sequenced T cells were regarded as lower bounds and underestimates. Conclusive comparison of naive and antigen-experienced compartments was prevented by the profiling of bulk unsorted PBMCs. The CMV infection status of donors was not known, potentially confounding age-related changes in expanded clonotypes. Compared with the aged group, the long-lived group had more naive CD4+ T cells, fewer expanded clones and increased TCR diversity, a pattern suggesting age selection. As age increased, observed TCR beta diversity per million T cells dropped in a roughly linear way, and a significant reduction was already evident by age 40. The percentage of naive T cells measured by flow cytometry correlated strongly with observed TCR beta diversity.

Systemically healthy Caucasian individuals from Russia, 39 in total and aged roughly 6 to 100 years, were included as donors. Each donor gave about 9.2 milliliters of peripheral blood, drawn into EDTA-treated Vacutainer tubes. Ficoll-Paque density-gradient centrifugation was used to isolate PBMCs, with at least 6.5 million per sample. Trizol reagent was used to extract total RNA from the PBMCs, yielding at least 5.5 micrograms per sample. For every donor, an aliquot of PBMCs went through flow cytometry to measure the percentages of naive CD45RAhigh/CD27high T cells. For this chain, trimming is 1 base at the V end and 6 bases at the J end, and the number of junction bases without a gene match is 7. Its CDR3 holds 15 amino acids, cysteine through phenylalanine. CDR3 DNA is the only sequence kept; it has 45 bases, read in frame from the first base. Via the germline V gene, CDR1 is MNHNS and CDR2 SASEGT.

Input material: blood. The V and J genes are TRBV6-1 and TRBJ2-7; 9 middle bases align to TRBD2. The sequence derives from a woman aged 18-29 years in good health. The DNA is as follows: TGTGCCAGCAGTGAAGGTCGAGCGGGGGGAGGCGAGCAGTACTTC. The encoded protein is CASSEGRAGGGEQYF.